Below, 13 T cell receptor beta chains from the same sample are listed, as sequenced in a study of T cells in Graves' hyperthyroidism and ophthalmopathy. TCR beta CDR3 sequences were amplified from RNA transcripts. HTBI primers drove first-round RT-PCR of the TCR CDR3. TCRdb recomputed calls from the multiplex PCR reads with MiXCR, one row per CDR3 protein. The data show 400,000 to 550,000 distinct CDR3 sequences, with 13% to 15% seen just once and 15% to 20% held by the top ten. The sequencing input was blood. All receptors come from a woman aged 18-30 years with Graves' hyperthyroidism.

This clonotype was seen only a few times. The chain uses TRBV4-1 and TRBJ2-7, with 13 bases aligning to TRBD2. The CDR3 is 15 residues long. V lost 4 bases, J lost 2 bases, and 2 bases stayed unmatched. The germline V gene encodes CDR1 MGHRA and CDR2 YSYEKL. The CDR3 DNA reads TGCGCCAGCAGCCTACTAGCGGGAGGGCCCTACGAGCAGTACTTC. As protein: CASSLLAGGPYEQYF.

The chain links TRBV15 to TRBJ2-1; D not resolved. The V gene's germline CDR1 is LNHNV and CDR2 YYDKDF (reference sequence). The CDR3 runs 13 residues. Trimming took off 0 bases at V and 10 bases at J, with 10 bases between the two ends. This CDR3 is CATSRDVGYEQFF. CDR3 DNA sequence: TGTGCCACCAGCAGAGATGTCGGCTACGAGCAGTTCTTC. Full variable domain (rest looked up from reference TRBV15 and TRBJ2-1): DAMVIQNPRYQVTQFGKPVTLSCSQTLNHNVMYWYQQKSSQAPKLLFHYYDKDFNNEADTPDNFQSRRPNTSFCFLDIRSPGLGDTAMYLCATSRDVGYEQFFGPGTRLTVL.

This clonotype was detected many times. The genes are TRBV27 and TRBJ1-4; D is undetermined. CDR3 length equals 15 residues. Germline CDR1 reads MNHEY; CDR2 reads SMNVEV (reference sequence). Trimming shortened V by 5 bases and J by 6 bases, and 16 bases separated the two germline ends. CDR3 protein: CASSPAALGYEKLFF. The CDR3 bases are TGTGCCAGCAGTCCAGCAGCACTAGGGTATGAAAAACTGTTTTTT.

This clonotype was picked up a small number of times. Since a much larger clone is just one base distant, this may be a read error. This rearrangement joins TRBV29-1 to TRBJ1-5; TRBD1 aligns across 7 bases. The CDR3 length is 12 residues. Per germline, CDR1 SQVTM and CDR2 ANQGSEA. Trimming took 8 bases from V and 2 from J; bases not matched to a gene: 3. CDR3 DNA: TGCAGCATCGGACAGGGCAATCAGCCCCAGCATTTT. Its translation is CSIGQGNQPQHF.

This clonotype was recorded at least ten times. The V call is TRBV28, the J call TRBJ1-5; D perhaps matches TRBD1 (6 bases). CDR1 MDHEN and CDR2 SYDVKM come from the germline V gene. This CDR3 has 15 amino acids. V was trimmed by 3 bases and J by 6 bases, leaving 15 bases between them. CDR3 protein: CASSFEGVKSQPQHF. The CDR3 DNA is TGTGCCAGCAGTTTCGAGGGGGTAAAGAGTCAGCCCCAGCATTTT. Full variable domain (outside the CDR3, taken from reference TRBV28 and TRBJ1-5): DVKVTQSSRYLVKRTGEKVFLECVQDMDHENMFWYRQDPGLGLRLIYFSYDVKMKEKGDIPEGYSVSREKKERFSLILESASTNQTSMYLCASSFEGVKSQPQHFGDGTRLSIL.

This clonotype was found many times. The rearrangement joins TRBV11-2 to TRBJ2-3; a weak D match, TRBD2 (5 bases). Trimming cost V 5 bases and J 4 bases, with 10 bases left between them. CDR3 length equals 13 residues. Germline CDR1 reads SGHAT; CDR2 reads FQNNGV. Written as DNA, the CDR3 is TGTGCCAGCAGCCCCTGGACTTCAGATACGCAGTATTTT. Protein sequence: CASSPWTSDTQYF.

This clonotype appeared many times. The CDR3 spells CASSLPGGLGTEAFF. In nucleotides, the CDR3 is TGTGCCAGCAGCCTCCCGGGGGGTTTGGGCACTGAAGCTTTCTTT. The chain uses TRBV11-1 and TRBJ1-1; a possible D gene is TRBD1 (5 bases). There are 15 residues in the CDR3. Trimming removed 5 bases at V and 4 bases at J, with 17 bases between. Germline V gene data show CDR1 as SGHAT and CDR2 as FQDESV (reference sequence).

This clonotype was counted many times. The chain has TRBV12-3 or TRBV12-4 and TRBJ1-5; D not certain. Trimming removed 5 bases from V and 5 bases from J, with 7 bases in between. CDR3 length equals 12 residues. CDR3: CASSADYQPQHF. The CDR3 DNA is TGTGCCAGCAGTGCCGACTATCAGCCCCAGCATTTT.

This clonotype showed up many times. The rearrangement joins TRBV7-9 to TRBJ1-1; 7 nucleotides align to TRBD1. The germline V gene encodes CDR1 SEHNR and CDR2 FQNEAQ (reference sequence). The junction had 6 bases not matched to a gene; V was cut back by 4 bases and J by 10 bases. The CDR3 has 12 residues. CDR3 nucleotides: TGTGCCAGCAGCTCAACAGGGGAGGCAGCTTTCTTT. This encodes CASSSTGEAAFF.

This clonotype was counted a few times. This rearrangement joins TRBV7-8 to TRBJ2-7, with D maybe TRBD2 (5 bases). The germline V gene encodes CDR1 SGHVS and CDR2 FQNEAQ. V lost 3 bases to trimming and J lost 6 bases, with 15 bases between them. CDR3 size: 14 residues. The DNA of the CDR3 is TGTGCCAGCAGCTTTTCCGCTAGCAGTGGCGAGCAGTACGTC. Protein: CASSFSASSGEQYV.

The table lists this clonotype with a few counts. This chain joins TRBV29-1 and TRBJ1-2; the D is unclear. Germline-derived CDR1 and CDR2 are SQVTM and ANQGSEA. This CDR3 is built from 12 residues. V was trimmed by 4 bases and J by 0 bases, leaving 6 bases between them. CDR3 residues: CSVGEANYGYTF. CDR3 DNA sequence: TGCAGCGTTGGGGAAGCTAACTATGGCTACACCTTC.

The chain couples TRBV9 to TRBJ2-1; TRBD2 agrees at 9 bases. The CDR3 runs to 16 residues. V shed 3 bases, J shed 7 bases, and the junction held 11 bases outside the gene matches. CDR1 is SGDLS, CDR2 YYNGEE, per germline. This chain's CDR3 is CASSGPRAGGRNEQFF. For the CDR3, the DNA is TGTGCCAGCAGCGGTCCCCGGGCGGGAGGGCGAAATGAGCAGTTCTTC.

The table lists this clonotype with many counts. The gene calls are TRBV4-1 and TRBJ2-5, with TRBD2 matching 13 bases. Trimming at V came to 2 bases and at J to 6 bases, leaving 6 bases not matched to a gene. The CDR3 length is 16 residues. Germline V gene lookup returns CDR1 MGHRA and CDR2 YSYEKL. This CDR3 is CASSQPTSGRAKTQYF. In nucleotides, the CDR3 is TGCGCCAGCAGCCAACCCACTAGCGGGAGGGCAAAGACCCAGTACTTC.